One sample yielded the 18 T cell receptor beta chains listed below, sequenced in a study of cytomegalovirus exposure and HLA in healthy donors. A multiplex PCR was run with 60 Vbeta primers and 13 Jbeta primers. Repertoires were generated with immunoSEQ multiplex PCR, while TCRdb's copy carries only in-frame clones and drops some. The sample includes 150,000 to 200,000 clones, about four fifths seen only once; the top ten take 0.25% to 0.3%. Input material: PBMCs. The receptors here all came from a boy aged 5 to 17 in good health and CMV-seronegative.

This clone was seen only a few times. The chain combines TRBV2 with TRBJ1-5; TRBD1 is a possible D gene (6 bases). Germline loops: CDR1 SNHLY, CDR2 FYNNEI. The V and J ends lost 7 bases and 3 bases respectively, with 16 bases between them. The CDR3 spans 15 residues. The DNA for the CDR3 is TGTGCCAGCATCCCGGGACACCCACCCAATCAGCCCCAGCATTTT. Its translation: CASIPGHPPNQPQHF.

The rearrangement joins TRBV7-9 to TRBJ1-1; the match to TRBD1 covers 7 bases. The trim removed 4 bases at V and 2 bases at J, leaving 4 bases unmatched. The CDR3 length is 14 residues. Germline V gene lookup returns CDR1 SEHNR and CDR2 FQNEAQ (reference sequence). The CDR3 sequence is CASSSGTANTEAFF. In nucleotides, the CDR3 is TGTGCCAGCAGCTCCGGGACAGCAAACACTGAAGCTTTCTTT.

The chain uses TRBV4-1 and TRBJ1-1, with 9 nucleotides matching TRBD1. V was pared by 1 base and J by 4 bases, with 16 bases of the junction left unmatched. From germline, CDR1 is MGHRA and CDR2 YSYEKL. The CDR3 is 19 residues long. The chain's CDR3 is CASSQVRSRQGVVGTEAFF. The CDR3 nucleotides read TGCGCCAGCAGCCAAGTAAGGTCCAGACAGGGGGTGGTTGGCACTGAAGCTTTCTTT.

DNA for the CDR3: TGTGCCTGGACCGACTCAGCAGGGTCACCCCTCCACTTT. Translated: CAWTDSAGSPLHF. The chain uses TRBV30 and TRBJ1-6; D possibly corresponds to TRBD1 (5 bases). Germline-derived CDR1 and CDR2 are GTSNPN and SVGIG (reference sequence). This CDR3 is built from 13 residues. The V gene lost 4 bases and the J gene lost 10 bases, with 14 bases spanning the gap.

This chain connects TRBV27 to TRBJ2-7, with 7 bases that match TRBD2. V lost 0 bases, J lost 7 bases, and 6 bases stayed unmatched. The germline V gene has CDR1 MNHEY and CDR2 SMNVEV (reference sequence). This CDR3 region has 14 residues. CDR3 in DNA: TGTGCCAGCAGTTTATCGGCGGGGGTAAGGGAGCAGTACTTC. Its protein product is CASSLSAGVREQYF.

The chain links TRBV4-1 to TRBJ1-5; 9 nucleotides match TRBD1. The CDR3 contains 15 residues. CDR1 is MGHRA and CDR2 is YSYEKL in the germline V gene. The junction had 12 bases not matched to a gene; V was cut back by 4 bases and J by 11 bases. The CDR3 DNA sequence: TGCGCCAGCAGCCCCAGCCTGGACAGGGGAGTGGCCCAGCATTTT. It codes for CASSPSLDRGVAQHF.

This sequence joins TRBV13 and TRBJ2-1; TRBD2 matches at 8 bases. This CDR3 comprises 15 residues. From germline, CDR1 is PRHDT and CDR2 FYEKMQ (reference sequence). The V gene end was trimmed by 4 bases and the J gene end by 4 bases; junction bases not matched to a gene: 6. This chain's CDR3 is CASSSGGEGYNEQFF. CDR3 in DNA: TGTGCCAGCAGCTCCGGGGGGGAGGGGTACAATGAGCAGTTCTTC.

The chain employs TRBV5-6 and TRBJ2-3; TRBD2 matches at 7 bases. The germline V gene encodes CDR1 SGHDT and CDR2 YYEEEE. The V gene end was trimmed by 0 bases and the J gene end by 1 base; junction bases not matched to a gene: 2. There are 15 residues in the CDR3. The CDR3 here is CASSLAGGGTDTQYF. The CDR3 nucleotides are TGTGCCAGCAGCTTGGCGGGAGGCGGCACAGATACGCAGTATTTT.

V is TRBV7-9 and J is TRBJ2-3, with 9 bases lining up with TRBD2. Unmatched junction bases numbered 4, after V lost 1 base and J lost 2 bases. Looked up from germline, CDR1 is SEHNR and CDR2 is FQNEAQ (reference sequence). The CDR3 spans 16 residues. CDR3 in amino acids: CASSLGASGNTDTQYF. The DNA for the CDR3 is TGTGCCAGCAGCTTAGGGGCTAGCGGGAACACAGATACGCAGTATTTT.

The chain uses TRBV14 and TRBJ2-7; TRBD1 is a possible D gene (6 bases). The V and J ends lost 0 bases and 6 bases respectively, with 18 bases between them. The length of the CDR3 is 16 residues. The germline V gene encodes CDR1 SGHDN and CDR2 FVKESK. CDR3 residues: CASSQDGTGLQGEQYF. The DNA of the CDR3 is TGTGCCAGCAGCCAAGATGGTACAGGCTTACAGGGCGAGCAGTACTTC.

The genes are TRBV7-3 and TRBJ1-1, with D uncertain. The CDR3 extends over 16 amino acids. The germline V gene encodes CDR1 SGHTA and CDR2 FQGTGA. Trimming took 1 base from V and 1 from J, leaving 13 bases between them. The CDR3 spells CASSLSGLGKNTEAFF. As DNA, the CDR3 is TGTGCCAGCAGCTTAAGCGGTCTCGGAAAGAACACTGAAGCTTTCTTT.

The rearrangement links TRBV4-1 to TRBJ2-7, with D possibly TRBD2 on 5 matching bases. Germline CDR1 is MGHRA and CDR2 is YSYEKL. CDR3 length: 14 amino acids. Trimming removed 5 bases from V and 0 bases from J, with 11 bases in between. The CDR3 nucleotides read TGCGCCAGCAGCTTTAGCGCGGGCTCCTACGAGCAGTACTTC. Protein: CASSFSAGSYEQYF.

The chain recombines TRBV7-8 with TRBJ2-5; D may be TRBD2 (5 bases). This CDR3 comprises 14 residues. The germline V and J ends were trimmed by 2 bases and 5 bases, with 12 bases remaining between them. CDR1 and CDR2 from the germline V gene are SGHVS and FQNEAQ. This chain's CDR3 is CASSLTTNRETQYF. CDR3 coding DNA: TGTGCCAGCAGCTTAACGACTAATAGGGAGACCCAGTACTTC.

The J gene is TRBJ2-5, the V gene TRBV27; the D is unclear. V was pared by 6 bases and J by 3 bases, with 14 bases between. The length of the CDR3 is 14 residues. Germline-derived CDR1 and CDR2 are MNHEY and SMNVEV (reference sequence). CDR3 in amino acids: CASRSTDWKETQYF. DNA for the CDR3: TGTGCCAGCAGGTCCACCGACTGGAAAGAGACCCAGTACTTC.

The CDR3 nucleotides are TGTGCCTCCGGGTTCAGCGGGGCACAAGAGACCCAGTACTTC. Translating gives CASGFSGAQETQYF. The chain joins TRBV28 to TRBJ2-5, with 7 positions matching TRBD2. CDR1 and CDR2 from the germline V gene are MDHEN and SYDVKM. CDR3 size: 14 residues. After removal of 11 bases from V and 2 bases from J, the junction contained 11 bases not matched to a gene.

The CDR3 DNA sequence: TGTGCCAGCAGTGAGGGACAGACCTACGAGCAGTACTTC. This translates into CASSEGQTYEQYF. V gene TRBV27 combines with J gene TRBJ2-7; 7 nucleotides match TRBD1. V lost 5 bases to trimming and J lost 2 bases; unmatched junction nucleotides: 3. CDR3 length: 13 residues. Germline CDR1 and CDR2: MNHEY and SMNVEV (reference sequence).

The rearrangement uses TRBV6-5 and TRBJ2-3; no reliable D call. Per the germline V gene, CDR1 is MNHEY and CDR2 is SVGAGI. The V end was cut by 0 bases, the J end by 8 bases, with 9 bases between. CDR3 length: 13 amino acids. This CDR3 reads CASSYSTSGTQYF. The CDR3 nucleotides read TGTGCCAGCAGTTACTCGACGTCGGGTACGCAGTATTTT.

The V and J genes are TRBV28 and TRBJ2-2; 8 bases map to TRBD2. Per the germline V gene, CDR1 is MDHEN and CDR2 is SYDVKM. Germline trimming cut 8 bases from V and 7 bases from J; bases unmatched to any gene: 9. This CDR3 spans 14 amino acids. The CDR3 DNA reads TGTGCCAGCGGGCCAGCGGGAGCCGGCGGGGAGCTGTTTTTT. Residues: CASGPAGAGGELFF.